The clone carrying this T cell receptor beta chain has just a few counts. Sequenced by immunoSEQ multiplex PCR; TCRdb stores in-frame clones only, minus some. The repertoire consists of more than 25,000 clones, with approximately 80% occurring once and the leading ten covering approximately 24%. These data originate in a study of blood T cell repertoires in COVID-19. Study at large: COVID-19 samples collected from the United States, Italy and Spain covered acute and convalescent phases. The analysed material was cDNA or gDNA that came from T cells, B-cell-depleted T cells, or PBMCs.

The CDR3 contains 15 residues. V was pared by 5 bases and J by 5 bases, with 3 bases of the junction left unmatched. Germline V gene data show CDR1 as LNHDA and CDR2 as SQIVND (reference sequence). The chain links TRBV19 to TRBJ2-2; 12 bases line up with TRBD1. Material: peripheral blood. The sequence came from a human donor in a cohort sampled during active COVID-19. The CDR3 loop is CASSGTGGPTGELFF. DNA of the CDR3: TGTGCCAGTAGTGGGACAGGGGGCCCTACCGGGGAGCTGTTTTTT.